The clone carrying this TCR beta chain was counted a few times. Its antigen is currently unknown. The time point: naive CD8 control sorted from an acute-time-point sample. Montreal Hepatitis C Cohort donors who inject drugs were seen every 3 months. CDR1 is LNHDA, CDR2 SQIVND, per germline (reference sequence). Trimming took 5 bases from V and 14 from J, leaving 15 bases between them. This CDR3 region has 11 residues. This sample is part of a study of CD8 T cells in acute hepatitis C reinfection. Study outcomes and limitations: Diversity was high, without significant differences between resolver and chronic groups. Preferential TRBV04 and TRBV06 usage appeared in all groups and was not explained by the naive pool.

The table came from immunoSEQ multiplex PCR; TCRdb's copy has only in-frame clones and leaves some out. The sample lists around 36,000 clones, approximately 85% occurring once. The gene calls are TRBV19 and TRBJ1-1; D ambiguous. The sequence derives from a woman aged 18-29 years who spontaneously cleared hepatitis C infection. Source material: naive CD8+ T cells from PBMCs. Here the CDR3 DNA reads TGTGCCAGTAGTCTTGGGTGGGAAGGCTTCTTT. Translating gives CASSLGWEGFF.